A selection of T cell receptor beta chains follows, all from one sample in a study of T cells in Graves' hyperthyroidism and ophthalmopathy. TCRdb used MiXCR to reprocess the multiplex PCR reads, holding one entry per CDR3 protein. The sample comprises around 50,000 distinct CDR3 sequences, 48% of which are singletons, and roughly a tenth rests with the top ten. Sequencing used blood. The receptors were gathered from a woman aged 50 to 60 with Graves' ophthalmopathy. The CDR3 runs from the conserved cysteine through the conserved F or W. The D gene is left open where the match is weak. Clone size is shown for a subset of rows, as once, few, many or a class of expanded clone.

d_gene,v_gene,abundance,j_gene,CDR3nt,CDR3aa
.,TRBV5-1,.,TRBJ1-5,TGCGCCAGCAGCTTACAGGTAAACCAGCCCCAGCATTTT,CASSLQVNQPQHF
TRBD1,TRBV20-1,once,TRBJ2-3,TGCAGTGCGGACAGGGAAAGAACAGATACGCAGTATTTT,CSADRERTDTQYF
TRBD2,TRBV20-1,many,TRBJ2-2,TGCAGTGCGACCGGGACTAGGAACACCGGGGAGCTGTTTTTT,CSATGTRNTGELFF
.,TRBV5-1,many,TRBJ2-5,TGCGCCAGCAGCGGAAGGGGAGGAGAGACCCAGTACTTC,CASSGRGGETQYF
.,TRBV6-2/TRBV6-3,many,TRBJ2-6,TGTGCCAGCCGTGCCGATCGGAGGGCTGGGGCCAACGTCCTGACTTTC,CASRADRRAGANVLTF
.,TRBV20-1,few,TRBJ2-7,TGCAGTGCAGGGCGGCCACGGCAGTACTTC,CSAGRPRQYF
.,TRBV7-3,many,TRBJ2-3,TGTGCCAGCAGCTTGGGAGACCAGAATACGCAGTATTTT,CASSLGDQNTQYF
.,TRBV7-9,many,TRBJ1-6,TGTGCCAGCAGCCTCACCCAGGGAGCACCCCTCCACTTT,CASSLTQGAPLHF
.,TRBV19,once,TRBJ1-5,TGTGCCAGTAGTAAAGGGAGGTCCCAGCATTTT,CASSKGRSQHF
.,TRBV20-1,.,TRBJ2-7,TGCAGTGCTAGAGCGTCCGGTTCCAATCAGTACTTC,CSARASGSNQYF
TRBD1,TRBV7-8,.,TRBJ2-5,TGTGCCAGCAGCAGAGGGACAGGCCAAGAGACCCAGTACTTC,CASSRGTGQETQYF
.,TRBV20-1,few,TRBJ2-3,TGCAGTGCTCGGCCCATTTCGACAGGTTTTGTCTCAGATACGCAGTATTTT,CSARPISTGFVSDTQYF
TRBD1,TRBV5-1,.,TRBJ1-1,TGCGCCAGCAGCTTGAAGGGGGCCGGGGCTTTCTTT,CASSLKGAGAFF
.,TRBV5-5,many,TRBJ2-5,TGTGCCAGCAGCCCCCCTGGGCGGGAGACCCAGTACTTC,CASSPPGRETQYF
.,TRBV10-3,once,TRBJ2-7,TGTGCCATCAGCGGGGAGGCTGAGCAGTACTTC,CAISGEAEQYF
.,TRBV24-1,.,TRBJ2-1,TGTGCCACCAGTGCTAGAGAAAGCCGGTACAATGAGCAGTTCTTC,CATSARESRYNEQFF
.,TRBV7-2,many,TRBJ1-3,TGTGCCAGCAGCTTAGGAGGAAACACCATATATTTT,CASSLGGNTIYF
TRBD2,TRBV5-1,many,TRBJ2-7,TGCGCCAGCAGCACGGGACTAGCGGGGGGAGCTGCCTACGAGCAGTACTTC,CASSTGLAGGAAYEQYF
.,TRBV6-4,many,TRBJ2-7,TGTGCCAGCACAGGGTGGTTGCCCGAGCAGTACTTC,CASTGWLPEQYF
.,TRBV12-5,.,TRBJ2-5,TGTGCCAGCAGCCCAGATGGGGGGAACACCGGGGAGACCCAGTACTTC,CASSPDGGNTGETQYF
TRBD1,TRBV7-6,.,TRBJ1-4,TGTGCCAGCAGCAGCACCGGGACAGAGGGTGAAAAACTGTTTTTT,CASSSTGTEGEKLFF
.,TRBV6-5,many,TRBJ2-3,TGTGCCAGCAGTTACTCGAGGGAGCGAGGAACCACCGATACGCAGTATTTT,CASSYSRERGTTDTQYF
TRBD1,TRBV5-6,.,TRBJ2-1,TGTGCCAGCAGCTACGACAGGGCAACAGATACGCAGTTCTTC,CASSYDRATDTQFF
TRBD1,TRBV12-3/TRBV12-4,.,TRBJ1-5,TGTGCCAGCAGACAGGGGGTAGATCAGCCCCAGCATTTT,CASRQGVDQPQHF
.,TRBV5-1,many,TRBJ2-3,TGCGCCAGCACTCTCAGTGGACATAGCACGGATACGCAGTATTTT,CASTLSGHSTDTQYF
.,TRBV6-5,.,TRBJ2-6,TGTGCCAGCAGTTTATTGGCAGATTTAGACTACGTCCTGACTTTC,CASSLLADLDYVLTF
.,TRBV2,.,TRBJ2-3,TGTGTCAGCAGTCCGGGGGAAACGCAGTATTTT,CVSSPGETQYF
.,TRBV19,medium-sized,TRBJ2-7,TGTGCCAGTAGGTTTGCGGCCAGCTCCTACGAGCAGTACTTC,CASRFAASSYEQYF